These 3 T cell receptor beta chains came from one sample sequenced in a study of T cell responses to AZD1222 COVID-19 vaccine. Profiled with immunoSEQ multiplex PCR; TCRdb holds only in-frame clones, not every one. Seen here are about 86,000 clones, around nine tenths observed once, and the top ten hold 6.5% to 8.5%. The material was peripheral blood, obtained 28 days after the second AZD1222 dose. The receptor source for this set is an adult who received the AZD1222 COVID-19 vaccine.

CDR3 sequence (DNA): TGTGCCAGCCCTAAACTGGGACCGTATGAGCACAATGAGCAGTTCTTC. Its translation is CASPKLGPYEHNEQFF. V and J are TRBV27 and TRBJ2-1; D tentatively fits TRBD1 or TRBD2 (5 bases each). Trimming shortened V by 8 bases and J by 5 bases, and 22 bases separated the two germline ends. The CDR3 has 16 amino acids. Germline lookup yields CDR1 MNHEY and CDR2 SMNVEV (reference sequence).

The V and J genes are TRBV5-1 and TRBJ2-1; D is ambiguous. V lost 0 bases and J 7 bases, leaving 8 bases between the germline ends. This CDR3 contains 13 residues. Per germline, CDR1 SGHRS and CDR2 YFSETQ. The CDR3 reads CASSLAESNEQFF. In DNA form, the CDR3 reads TGCGCCAGCAGCTTGGCGGAGTCTAATGAGCAGTTCTTC.

This chain links TRBV27 with TRBJ2-7; D may be TRBD1 (6 bases). CDR3 size: 13 residues. V lost 2 bases and J lost 5, with 10 bases in between. Germline V CDR1 and CDR2: MNHEY, SMNVEV (reference sequence). CDR3 nucleotide sequence: TGTGCCAGCAGTTTAACACAGGGTAACGAGCAGTACTTC. This translates into CASSLTQGNEQYF.